This T cell receptor beta chain was documented in a study of blood T cell repertoires in COVID-19. Study-level background: The United States, Italy and Spain supplied acute and convalescent COVID-19 samples. Sources were T cells, B-cell-depleted T cells, or PBMCs; the material itself was cDNA or gDNA.

TCRdb's copy holds only in-frame clones and misses some; the assay was immunoSEQ multiplex PCR. This sample has around 250,000 clones, with around 83% found just once. The CDR3 is made up of 17 amino acids. Germline V gene lookup returns CDR1 SGHRS and CDR2 YFSETQ. V gave up 4 bases and J gave up 4 bases; unmatched junction bases: 8. The chain couples TRBV5-1 to TRBJ2-5; 15 nucleotides line up with TRBD2. Input material: peripheral blood. This TCR was sampled from a woman between 18 and 30 years old with acute or convalescent COVID-19. The CDR3 spells CASSAGLAGGFGETQYF. In DNA form, the CDR3 reads TGCGCCAGCAGCGCCGGACTAGCGGGAGGGTTTGGAGAGACCCAGTACTTC.